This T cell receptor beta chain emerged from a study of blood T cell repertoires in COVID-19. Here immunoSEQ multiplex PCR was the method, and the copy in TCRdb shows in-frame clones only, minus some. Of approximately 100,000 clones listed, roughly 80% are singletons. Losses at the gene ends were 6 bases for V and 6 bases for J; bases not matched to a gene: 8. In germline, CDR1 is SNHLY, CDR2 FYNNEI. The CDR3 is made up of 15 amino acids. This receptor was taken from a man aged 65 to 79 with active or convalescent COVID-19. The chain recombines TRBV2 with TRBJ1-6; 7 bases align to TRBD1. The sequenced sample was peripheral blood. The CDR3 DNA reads TGTGCCAGCAGGGAACCCGGGACAGCTAATTCACCCCTCCACTTT. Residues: CASREPGTANSPLHF.